Reported below is one T cell receptor beta chain. 13 Jbeta primers and 60 Vbeta primers were used for the PCR. Original methodology: As a later analysis found, there were 70 million to 80 million unique TCR beta chains, of which roughly 11 million were shared. The protocol was immunoSEQ multiplex PCR, while the TCRdb copy is restricted to in-frame clones and leaves out a portion. Clone size and the V and J calls come from that table; the DNA yielded D and trimming. Of about 170,000 clones listed, approximately 81% are singletons. The data originate from a study of cytomegalovirus exposure and HLA in healthy donors. V was cut by 1 base and J by 0 bases, with 16 bases left in between. CDR1 is SGHKS, CDR2 YYEKEE, per germline (reference sequence). This CDR3 comprises 17 residues.

Sequencing input: PBMCs. This sequence joins TRBV5-5 and TRBJ2-5, with TRBD1 as a possible D gene (5 bases). The receptor comes from a male donor in good health and CMV-seronegative. DNA of the CDR3: TGTGCCAGCAGCTTGAACGGACACCACTCGTACCAAGAGACCCAGTACTTC. This sequence encodes CASSLNGHHSYQETQYF.